Following are 17 T cell receptor beta chains from one sample sequenced in a study of shared clonotypes between healthy human individuals. Using immunoSEQ multiplex PCR, the repertoire was profiled, and TCRdb retains in-frame clones only, with some absent. The sample contains 2.3 million or so clones, 85% to 95% of which appear only once. The source material was naive CD4+ T cells from PBMCs. Subset denoted: CD45RA+ positively selected. Receptors were obtained from a man aged 18 to 30 in good health. Some clones in this sample may be carry-over from other donors' samples.

This chain joins TRBV6-1 and TRBJ2-1; 8 bases are shared with TRBD2. The germline V gene has CDR1 MNHNS and CDR2 SASEGT. The ends lost 7 bases at V and 8 bases at J; junction bases unmatched: 4. CDR3 length: 12 residues. The CDR3 protein is CASTLAVDEQFF. The CDR3 nucleotides read TGTGCCAGCACACTAGCGGTCGATGAGCAGTTCTTC.

The chain is built from TRBV10-3 and TRBJ2-5, with D perhaps assigned TRBD1 or TRBD2 (6 bases each). V dropped 6 bases and J dropped 0 bases, with 23 bases sitting between them. This CDR3 comprises 18 residues. Germline V gene data show CDR1 as ENHRY and CDR2 as SYGVKD. CDR3 coding DNA: TGTGCCATCAGCGGGAGTGGGACACACTTAGCCAACCAAGAGACCCAGTACTTC. This gives the protein CAISGSGTHLANQETQYF.

The chain joins TRBV28 to TRBJ1-4, with D possibly TRBD1 on 6 matching bases. The CDR3 has 14 amino acids. CDR1 is MDHEN, CDR2 SYDVKM, per germline. V was trimmed by 6 bases and J by 8 bases, leaving 16 bases between them. CDR3 region: CASSPGGSLEKLFF. The CDR3 DNA follows: TGTGCCAGCAGCCCCGGGGGCAGCCTGGAAAAACTGTTTTTT.

The chain carries TRBV5-4 and TRBJ2-1; D might be TRBD1 or TRBD2, each matching 5 bases. Per germline, CDR1 SGHNT and CDR2 YYREEE (reference sequence). V was trimmed by 0 bases and J by 10 bases, leaving 14 bases between them. The CDR3 is made up of 14 amino acids. The CDR3 coding sequence is TGTGCCAGCAGCTTGGTCCAGGAATGGGGGGAGCAGTTCTTC. This translates into CASSLVQEWGEQFF.

The chain uses TRBV6-1 and TRBJ2-2, with 8 bases aligning to TRBD1. This CDR3 is 15 amino acids long. Germline lookup yields CDR1 MNHNS and CDR2 SASEGT. Losses at the gene ends were 7 bases for V and 3 bases for J; bases not matched to a gene: 7. The CDR3 DNA sequence: TGTGCCAGCACTCGGGACAGGACTTACACCGGGGAGCTGTTTTTT. It specifies CASTRDRTYTGELFF.

The chain has TRBV28 and TRBJ1-4; D is ambiguous. V was clipped by 8 bases and J by 2 bases, with 6 bases between them. The length of the CDR3 is 12 residues. Looked up from germline, CDR1 is MDHEN and CDR2 is SYDVKM. CDR3 region: CASGLTNEKLFF. The DNA for the CDR3 is TGTGCCAGCGGCTTGACTAATGAAAAACTGTTTTTT.

This clone was observed a single time. J is TRBJ2-1 and V is TRBV7-9, with unresolved D. V shed 2 bases and J shed 5 bases, with 10 bases lying between them. The CDR3 loop spans 14 amino acids. Germline CDR1 and CDR2: SEHNR and FQNEAQ (reference sequence). The CDR3 is CASSLMGLNNEQFF. CDR3 bases: TGTGCCAGCAGCTTAATGGGTCTAAACAATGAGCAGTTCTTC. The whole variable domain, filled in from reference TRBV7-9 and TRBJ2-1, reads DTGVSQNPRHKITKRGQNVTFRCDPISEHNRLYWYRQTLGQGPEFLTYFQNEAQLEKSRLLSDRFSAERPKGSFSTLEIQRTEQGDSAMYLCASSLMGLNNEQFFGPGTRLTVL.

This rearrangement joins TRBV28 to TRBJ2-5; D gene ambiguous. Germline V gives CDR1 MDHEN, CDR2 SYDVKM. This CDR3 is built from 12 residues. The V end was cut by 2 bases, the J end by 14 bases, with 15 bases between. The DNA of the CDR3 is TGTGCCAGCAGTTTACAATCTGGTCCCGCTTACTTC. This encodes CASSLQSGPAYF.

This chain connects TRBV30 to TRBJ1-1; a weak D match, TRBD1 (5 bases). Germline assignment: CDR1 GTSNPN and CDR2 SVGIG (reference sequence). The CDR3 loop spans 12 amino acids. Between the trimmed V and J ends, which lost 5 bases and 3 bases, there was a span of 10 bases. DNA for the CDR3: TGTGCCTGGCAGGGTATGGACACTGAAGCTTTCTTT. Translation: CAWQGMDTEAFF.

The J gene is TRBJ1-2, the V gene TRBV28; 7 nucleotides match TRBD1. Germline V gene data show CDR1 as MDHEN and CDR2 as SYDVKM. J lost 8 bases, V lost 8 bases, and 11 bases had no gene match. This CDR3 has 13 amino acids. In nucleotides, the CDR3 is TGTGCCAGCCGACCTGACAGGGCGGGGGGCTACACCTTC. Protein: CASRPDRAGGYTF.

The rearrangement uses TRBV14 and TRBJ2-7, with 11 nucleotides matching TRBD1. The CDR3 runs to 16 residues. Germline CDR1 and CDR2: SGHDN and FVKESK. With 0 bases clipped from V and 2 bases from J, the junction kept 3 bases outside the gene matches. The CDR3 DNA sequence: TGTGCCAGCAGCCAAGATTGGGGACAGGGGGCCTACGAGCAGTACTTC. Amino acid sequence: CASSQDWGQGAYEQYF.

The chain couples TRBV28 to TRBJ2-3; a weak D match, TRBD1 (5 bases). The length of the CDR3 is 15 residues. The V gene's germline CDR1 is MDHEN and CDR2 SYDVKM. The ends were cut back, 4 bases at V and 6 bases at J, with 17 bases in the middle. The CDR3 region has the DNA TGTGCCAGCAGTTCCAACGGTGGTCAGGGCGATACGCAGTATTTT. It encodes CASSSNGGQGDTQYF.

The genes are TRBV6-5 and TRBJ2-7, with TRBD2 matching 11 bases. Germline assignment: CDR1 MNHEY and CDR2 SVGAGI. V was clipped by 6 bases and J by 3 bases; unmatched bases: 4. This CDR3 is built from 14 residues. The CDR3 reads CASRGTSGNYEQYF. In DNA form, the CDR3 reads TGTGCCAGCAGGGGGACTAGCGGAAACTACGAGCAGTACTTC.

V usage is TRBV5-8 and J usage is TRBJ2-3, with 9 positions matching TRBD2. The CDR3 extends over 17 amino acids. V trimming: 0 bases; J trimming: 3 bases; junction bases outside the gene matches: 8. Germline V gene lookup returns CDR1 SGHTS and CDR2 YDEGEE. This chain's CDR3 is CASSLGLGSGRTDTQYF. The CDR3, as DNA: TGTGCCAGCAGCTTGGGTTTGGGTAGCGGGAGAACAGATACGCAGTATTTT.

DNA of the CDR3: TGTGCCAGCAGTGCGGACCGACGGGACACTGAAGCTTTCTTT. This gives the protein CASSADRRDTEAFF. This chain connects TRBV2 to TRBJ1-1; D not certain. V gave up 4 bases and J gave up 3 bases, with 12 bases separating them. Germline values: CDR1 SNHLY, CDR2 FYNNEI. The CDR3 is made up of 14 amino acids. Variable domain in full (rest from reference TRBV2 and TRBJ1-1): EPEVTQTPSHQVTQMGQEVILRCVPISNHLYFYWYRQILGQKVEFLVSFYNNEISEKSEIFDDQFSVERPDGSNFTLKIRSTKLEDSAMYFCASSADRRDTEAFFGQGTRLTVV.

As for this clone: Other DNA sequences in the sample encode the same CDR3. V gene TRBV7-2 combines with J gene TRBJ1-2; D may be TRBD1 (5 bases). This CDR3 has 12 residues. Per germline, CDR1 SGHTA and CDR2 FQGNSA. The ends were cut back, 1 base at V and 8 bases at J, with 8 bases in the middle. CDR3 in amino acids: CASSLVRDGYTF. The CDR3 DNA reads TGTGCCAGCAGCTTAGTCAGGGACGGCTACACCTTC.

The CDR3 sequence: CASSLEAGVGGNEQFF. The CDR3, as DNA: TGTGCCAGCAGCTTAGAGGCGGGAGTAGGAGGCAATGAGCAGTTCTTC. The chain carries TRBV11-3 and TRBJ2-1, with 7 nucleotides matching TRBD2. J gave up 6 bases and V 0 bases, and 8 bases lay outside the gene matches. The CDR3 extends over 16 amino acids. Germline CDR1 and CDR2: SGHNT and YENEEA.